Detailed here is one T cell receptor beta chain. Its binding antigen is unknown. Base qualities were left out, and no much larger clone turns up one base away. The data are from a study of shared clonotypes between healthy human individuals (dated by TCRdb to 2019 to 2021). Study-wide context: The cohort included three men and two women between 18 and 49 years of age. For each donor, CD4 naive and CD4 memory were each run on three plates, CD8 naive on two plates, and CD8 memory on one plate. To estimate repertoire size and how much clonotypes are shared between individuals, the study performed deep sequencing of blood TCR repertoires from roughly five healthy adults. To increase sequencing depth and limit assay-specific biases, TCR repertoire library preparation and sequencing were carried out by different laboratories using diverse techniques. Per donor, leukapheresis produced somewhere between about 0.9 and 9 billion PBMCs. General study outcomes and caveats: Clonotypes shared by all four sorted-subset donors showed higher generation probabilities than non-shared clonotypes. Incomplete sequencing was indicated by rarefaction of sorted-subset datasets, despite the large sequencing depth. Sampling was restricted to blood, and TCR repertoires in tissues likely differ from the TCR repertoires found in blood. Naive subsets generally had larger estimated clonotype richness than memory subsets did. Pairwise subsampling indicated that sequencing depth was expected to affect the degree of clonotype sharing among donors. The small number of donors limited the genetic and exposure-history diversity represented. Roughly 5.2% of naive CD4, roughly 3.6% of naive CD8, about 2.5% of memory CD4, and 0.4% of memory CD8 clonotypes were shared across several donors.

Using the deep immunoSEQ assay, multiplex PCR amplified TCR CDR3 regions from genomic DNA. Extracted genomic DNA from each cell subset was spread evenly across all wells of several immunoSEQ 96-well plates, with each plate serving as a replicate. For sorted subsets, around 200 ng genomic DNA, equal to about 30,000 T cell genomes, was loaded into each replicate PCR. The purified libraries were quantified using a Qubit 3.0 fluorometer, sized with a Bioanalyzer 2100, and then quantified again using the KAPA Library Quantification kit. A separate single-read 150-cycle Illumina NextSeq 550 flow cell was used to sequence each immunoSEQ 96-well plate. The source study handled its data this way. Because the immunoSEQ output held only junctional sequences and lacked quality scores, the filtering could not match the filtering applied to full-length reads. To assign V/J genes and CDR3, sequences were annotated against IMGT germline references using PyIR, a Python wrapper for IgBLAST v1.9. Reads with weak V/J assignments (E-value above 1e-6), missing CDR3, stop codons, out-of-frame junctions, or ambiguous translated residues were removed. V3J clonotypes were defined by identical inferred V gene, J gene, and CDR3 amino acid sequence. Percentage overlap between repertoires was calculated by dividing the number of shared unique clonotypes by the size of the smaller repertoire. Richness of each repertoire was evaluated using RTK rarefaction, the Chao1 estimator, and Recon v2.1 estimates of unobserved clonotypes. OLGA was used to compute generation probabilities for all TCRbeta clonotypes that the gDNA method yielded from a handful of donors. TCRdb retrieved this table from immuneACCESS and kept in-frame rearrangements only. Not all clones are present; in checked studies, unresolved V genes account for under half, and no reason is known for the remainder. The DNA was the basis for D and trimming; V, J and clone size are from that table. Across this sample there are millions of clones, with approximately 95% seen only once. 0.39% of the sample belongs to the ten largest clones.

Healthy HIV-negative adults with no recently reported acute infections or vaccinations were included as donors. Only Caucasian adults living in Nashville, Tennessee, USA were represented among the donors. Magnetic negative selection was used to enrich CD4+ T cells, after which naive cells were positively selected on CD45RA and the negative fraction became the memory subset. Blood was collected by leukapheresis, and PBMCs were isolated by Ficoll-Histopaque density gradient centrifugation and then cryopreserved in liquid nitrogen vapor phase. Purity and quantity of every magnetically sorted T cell population were checked by analytical flow cytometry. From each sorted fraction, genomic DNA was isolated and quantified by UV absorbance on a Nanodrop 2000c. The cysteine opens and the phenylalanine closes a CDR3 of 14 amino acids. Of the read, only the CDR3 DNA is kept; its 42 bases are in frame from base 1. V is shortened by 0 bases, J by 0 bases, and the region joining them spans 6 bases. CDR1 and CDR2 (SGDLS, YYNGEE) derive from the germline V gene.

The specimen sequenced was naive CD4+ T cells from PBMCs. Reading the label with the study, this specimen's cell subset or site is: CD45RA+ positively selected. The receptor's source is a man aged 18 to 29 in good health. Some clones in this sample may be carry-over from other donors' samples. The V and J genes are TRBV9 and TRBJ2-5; no D gene can be assigned with confidence. The CDR3 region: CASSVESDQETQYF. The sequenced DNA: TGTGCCAGCAGCGTAGAGAGCGACCAAGAGACCCAGTACTTC.